The present T cell receptor beta chain was sequenced within a study of Ad26.COV2.S vaccination and SARS-CoV-2 variants (dated by TCRdb to the early 2020s). About the full investigation: Donors in the vaccine arm were drawn from COV1001, a phase I-IIa trial of Ad26.COV2.S in healthy adults that was multicentre, randomized, double-blind and placebo-controlled. Ad26.COV2.S was given intramuscularly at 5x10^10 or 1x10^11 viral particles, as a single shot or as two shots 56 days apart. Sequencing of the TCRbeta repertoire served to evaluate the specificity and breadth of SARS-CoV-2-reactive T cell receptors following Ad26.COV2.S vaccination. A total of about 30 samples were included in the TCR-sequenced set, comprising some 20 Ad26.COV2.S vaccine recipients, 5 placebo recipients and 8 SARS-CoV-2 convalescent individuals. Participants in the trial were split at random into five groups of five each, receiving low-dose or high-dose Ad26.COV2.S once or twice, or else placebo on both occasions. Throughout the experiments and outcome assessment, investigators stayed blinded to trial group allocation.

This specimen's treatment or condition label, interpreted: around 19 received Ad26.COV2.S at low or high dose, single or two shots; about 5 received placebo; per-sample allocation not given. Repertoires of vaccine and placebo recipients were sequenced from samples taken on day 63 after the first injection. In Cohort 1b, around 25 adults aged 18-55 years were enrolled at a single site in Boston, USA, between 29 July and 7 August 2020. Ad26.COV2.S was a replication-incompetent adenovirus type 26 vector that expressed a prefusion-stabilized SARS-CoV-2 spike protein derived from the original Wuhan strain. The immunoSEQ Assay was the method used to sequence TCRbeta CDR3 regions. After extraction, genomic DNA underwent amplification by bias-controlled multiplex PCR, followed by high-throughput sequencing. As for the original processing: Collapsing and filtering of sequences were performed to quantify the absolute abundance of each unique TCRbeta CDR3 region. T cell fraction was estimated by normalizing TCRbeta template counts to usable DNA, with usable DNA measured through amplification of reference genes found in all nucleated cells. Repertoire TCRs were annotated as SARS-CoV-2-specific when V gene, CDR3 amino acid sequence and J gene were exactly matched to a known reactive TCR set. The reference SARS-CoV-2 TCR set came from MIRA and was filtered for enrichment in COVID-19-positive ImmuneCODE repertoires, removing public or cross-reactive TCRs. Using the MIRA antigens, annotated TCRs were further analysed by specific ORF or by position within an ORF. Breadth was defined as annotated unique rearrangements over total unique productive rearrangements; depth was the summed frequency of those rearrangements. Two-sided Wilcoxon rank-sum tests were applied when comparing TCR breadth between groups. TCRdb mirrors the immuneACCESS table, restricted to in-frame sequences. Some clones are absent from its copies; in checked studies, under half trace to an unresolved V gene, and the reason for the others is unknown. For V, J and clone size, that table is used; D and trimming come from the DNA. Counted in this sample were approximately 420,000 clones; about nine tenths of them appeared once. The leading ten clones occupy roughly 3.5% of the sample.

The CDR3 sequence holds 12 residues, the cysteine and phenylalanine included. The only DNA kept is the CDR3, 36 bases in frame from the first base. Trimming removed 0 bases from V and 10 bases from J, leaving 7 bases between the germline ends. The germline V gene supplies CDR1 MGHRA and CDR2 YSYEKL. This clone showed up just once. Its binding antigen is unknown. There are no base qualities to consult, and no much larger clone falls within one base. Study-wide conclusions, independent of this receptor: Compared with placebo recipients, Ad26.COV2.S recipients showed higher spike-specific TCR breadth (P = 0.0014). The study was not powered for comparison of responses between vaccine doses or regimens. After vaccination, substantial breadth of spike-specific CD8+ and CD4+ T cell responses was reported. It was noted by the authors that total T cell responses may have been underestimated by the TCR breadth and depth analyses. Non-spike TCR breadth was comparable between vaccine and placebo recipients, consistent with the vaccine containing only spike.

The TCR originated in a person aged 18-65 years who received the Ad26.COV2.S COVID-19 vaccine or a placebo. In this chain, TRBV4-1 is recombined with TRBJ1-5; the D gene is unclear. This specimen was peripheral blood, taken in a trial of Ad26.COV2.S vaccine versus placebo. DNA sequence: TGCGCCAGCAGCCAAGAGGCTGGACCCCAGCATTTT. Its translation is CASSQEAGPQHF.